The sequence of this TCR beta chain was determined in a study of blood T cell repertoires in COVID-19. Study context: COVID-19 samples from acute and convalescent phases originated in the United States, Italy and Spain. PBMCs, B-cell-depleted T cells, or T cells provided the cDNA or gDNA that made up the material.

Before they entered the study, exposed participants had met a COVID-19 case within 2 weeks. Germline V gives CDR1 SGHVS, CDR2 FNYEAQ. This CDR3 contains 15 residues. After removal of 4 bases from V and 2 bases from J, the junction contained 3 bases not matched to a gene. Per the authors' pipeline: Amplified reference gene primers provided the basis for estimating nucleated cell counts. Clones were sequenced by immunoSEQ multiplex PCR, and TCRdb holds only the in-frame ones, with some missing. V and J calls and clone size follow that table, whereas D and trimming were derived from the DNA. The table shows roughly 400,000 clones, with roughly nine tenths occurring only once.

Sequenced material: PBMCs or T cells enriched from blood (not recorded which). The V call is TRBV7-6, the J call TRBJ2-5, with 11 bases that match TRBD1. The TCR was taken from a woman between 40 and 55 years old who had been exposed to COVID-19. The CDR3 nucleotides are TGTGCCAGCAGCTCCCGGGACAGGGGGCAAGAGACCCAGTACTTC. This translates into CASSSRDRGQETQYF. Filled out from reference TRBV7-6 and TRBJ2-5, the complete variable domain reads GAGVSQSPRYKVTKRGQDVALRCDPISGHVSLYWYRQALGQGPEFLTYFNYEAQQDKSGLPNDRFSAERPEGSISTLTIQRTEQRDSAMYRCASSSRDRGQETQYFGPGTRLLVL.